The 12 T cell receptor beta chains presented below share a single source sample, sequenced in a study of control samples from healthy donors and cancer patients. Assay used: immunoSEQ multiplex PCR; TCRdb lists only in-frame clones, some missing. The table lists 150,000 to 200,000 clones, 75% to 95% of them singletons. Sequenced material: blood. These receptors all stem from a woman aged 25 to 39 in good health.

In this sample, this clone turned up once. The genes are TRBV24-1 and TRBJ2-5, with TRBD1 identical over 11 bases. The CDR3 contains 15 residues. With 3 bases clipped from V and 5 bases from J, the junction kept 4 bases outside the gene matches. From germline, CDR1 is KGHDR and CDR2 SFDVKD. The CDR3 loop reads CATSDTRTGGETQYF. CDR3 nucleotides: TGTGCCACCAGTGATACCCGGACAGGGGGCGAGACCCAGTACTTC.

V is TRBV11-2 and J is TRBJ2-1; 9 nucleotides match TRBD2. From germline, CDR1 is SGHAT and CDR2 FQNNGV. This CDR3 region has 16 residues. V shed 4 bases, J shed 0 bases, and the junction held 4 bases outside the gene matches. The CDR3 sequence: CASSSLAGLSYNEQFF. The DNA for the CDR3 is TGTGCCAGCAGCTCCCTAGCGGGACTCTCCTACAATGAGCAGTTCTTC.

This chain connects TRBV25-1 to TRBJ1-5; no clear D. V was pared by 2 bases and J by 0 bases, with 8 bases between. The CDR3 is 15 residues long. Germline CDR1 and CDR2: MGHDK and SYGVNS. The CDR3 loop is CASSEDDSSNQPQHF. The DNA of the CDR3 is TGTGCCAGCAGTGAAGACGATAGTAGCAATCAGCCCCAGCATTTT.

The rearrangement links TRBV27 to TRBJ2-2; no clear D. Germline V gene sequence: CDR1 MNHEY, CDR2 SMNVEV (reference sequence). The V gene lost 4 bases and the J gene lost 3 bases, with 9 bases spanning the gap. The CDR3 has 14 residues. The CDR3 sequence: CASSYATDTGELFF. Written as DNA, the CDR3 is TGTGCCAGCAGTTACGCGACGGACACCGGGGAGCTGTTTTTT.

V and J are TRBV28 and TRBJ2-3; possibly TRBD1 for D (6 bases). The germline V gene has CDR1 MDHEN and CDR2 SYDVKM. This CDR3 region has 15 residues. The V end was cut by 3 bases, the J end by 0 bases, with 10 bases between. This CDR3 reads CASSFGQTSTDTQYF. The DNA of the CDR3 is TGTGCCAGCAGTTTCGGACAGACTAGCACAGATACGCAGTATTTT.

The V gene is TRBV7-8, the J gene TRBJ1-1, with 8 bases lining up with TRBD1. The CDR3 runs 14 residues. V shed 0 bases, J shed 6 bases, and the junction held 3 bases outside the gene matches. The V gene's germline CDR1 is SGHVS and CDR2 FQNEAQ. The CDR3 bases are TGTGCCAGCAGCTTAGCCGACAGGGGAGCTGAAGCTTTCTTT. This gives the protein CASSLADRGAEAFF.

The chain carries TRBV12-3 or TRBV12-4 and TRBJ2-5; 8 bases fit TRBD2. Unmatched junction bases numbered 1, after V lost 5 bases and J lost 5 bases. The CDR3 length is 12 residues. Written as DNA, the CDR3 is TGTGCCAGCAGTCCGGGGGGGGAGACCCAGTACTTC. Translating gives CASSPGGETQYF.

V is TRBV30 and J is TRBJ2-5; D is ambiguous. Trimming pared 0 bases from V and 4 bases from J, leaving 12 bases between. CDR1 is GTSNPN and CDR2 is SVGIG in the germline V gene (reference sequence). The CDR3 contains 14 residues. CDR3 DNA: TGTGCCTGGAGTGTAGGTAGCCTCCTAGAGACCCAGTACTTC. Its translation: CAWSVGSLLETQYF.

This clone is classed as medium-sized (0.01 to 0.1%). The genes are TRBV7-6 and TRBJ1-2; TRBD1 might be the D (5 bases). CDR1 and CDR2 from the germline V gene are SGHVS and FNYEAQ. There are 13 residues in the CDR3. Trimming pared 0 bases from V and 7 bases from J, leaving 9 bases between. CDR3 sequence reads: CASSLAGQAGYTF. CDR3 DNA sequence: TGTGCCAGCAGCTTAGCGGGGCAGGCTGGCTACACCTTC.

Points on this clone: At the DNA level, this CDR3 is encoded by other sequences in the same sample as well. The chain uses TRBV2 and TRBJ1-5; weak D call: TRBD1 (5 bases). This CDR3 region has 13 residues. Trimming took 6 bases from V and 0 from J, leaving 6 bases between them. The germline V gene encodes CDR1 SNHLY and CDR2 FYNNEI. The CDR3 DNA sequence: TGTGCCAGCAGCGGGGGTAGCAATCAGCCCCAGCATTTT. This encodes CASSGGSNQPQHF.

This chain connects TRBV3-1 (or the pseudogene TRBV3-2) to TRBJ1-5, with a weak D call TRBD1 (6 bases). Per germline, CDR1 LGHDT and CDR2 YNNKEL (reference sequence). Trimming took 3 bases from V and 2 from J, leaving 11 bases between them. CDR3 length equals 15 residues. CDR3: CASSQGGAGNQPQHF. CDR3 bases: TGTGCCAGCAGCCAGGGGGGGGCCGGCAATCAGCCCCAGCATTTT.

This chain uses TRBV7-3 with TRBJ2-2; 8 bases fit TRBD1. With V trimmed by 6 bases and J by 1 base, 4 bases remained unmatched. Germline values: CDR1 SGHTA, CDR2 FQGTGA. CDR3 length: 15 residues. CDR3 region: CASRTGTGNTGELFF. For the CDR3, the DNA is TGTGCCAGCAGGACCGGGACAGGGAACACCGGGGAGCTGTTTTTT.